The clone carrying this T cell receptor (beta chain) was counted ten times or more. Cohorts were assigned according to the clinical history that participants reported. Sequencing was performed with immunoSEQ multiplex PCR; in TCRdb, only in-frame clones are kept and a portion is missing. Altogether roughly 180,000 clones are present, roughly 82% being singletons, with the ten largest covering about 11%. The sample is drawn from a study of blood T cell repertoires in COVID-19. The receptor comes from a man in his fifties or sixties who had recovered from COVID-19. Material for sequencing was PBMCs or T cells enriched from blood (not recorded which).

The CDR3: CASSDQYEQYF. The CDR3 region has the DNA TGTGCCAGCAGTGACCAATACGAGCAGTACTTC. The chain links TRBV2 to TRBJ2-7; no definite D call. Between the trimmed V and J ends, which lost 3 bases and 4 bases, there was a span of 4 bases. Germline loops: CDR1 SNHLY, CDR2 FYNNEI. The CDR3 loop spans 11 amino acids.